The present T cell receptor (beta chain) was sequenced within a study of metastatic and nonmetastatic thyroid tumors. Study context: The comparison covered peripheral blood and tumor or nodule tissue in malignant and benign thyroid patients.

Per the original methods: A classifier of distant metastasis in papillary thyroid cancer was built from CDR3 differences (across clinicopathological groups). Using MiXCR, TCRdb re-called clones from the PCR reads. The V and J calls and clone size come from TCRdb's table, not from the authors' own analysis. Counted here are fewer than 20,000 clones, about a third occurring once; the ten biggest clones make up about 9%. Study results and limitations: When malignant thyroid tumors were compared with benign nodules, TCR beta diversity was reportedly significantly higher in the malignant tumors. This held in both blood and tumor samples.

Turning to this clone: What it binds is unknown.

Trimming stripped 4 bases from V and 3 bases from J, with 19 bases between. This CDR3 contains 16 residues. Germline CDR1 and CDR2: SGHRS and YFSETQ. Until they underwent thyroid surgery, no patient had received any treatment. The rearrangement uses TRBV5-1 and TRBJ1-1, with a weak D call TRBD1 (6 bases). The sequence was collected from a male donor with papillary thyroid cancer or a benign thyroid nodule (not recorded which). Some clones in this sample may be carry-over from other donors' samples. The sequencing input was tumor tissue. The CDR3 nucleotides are TGCGCCAGCAGCACGATGGGGGCGGGACCGTACACTGAAGCTTTCTTT. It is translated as CASSTMGAGPYTEAFF.